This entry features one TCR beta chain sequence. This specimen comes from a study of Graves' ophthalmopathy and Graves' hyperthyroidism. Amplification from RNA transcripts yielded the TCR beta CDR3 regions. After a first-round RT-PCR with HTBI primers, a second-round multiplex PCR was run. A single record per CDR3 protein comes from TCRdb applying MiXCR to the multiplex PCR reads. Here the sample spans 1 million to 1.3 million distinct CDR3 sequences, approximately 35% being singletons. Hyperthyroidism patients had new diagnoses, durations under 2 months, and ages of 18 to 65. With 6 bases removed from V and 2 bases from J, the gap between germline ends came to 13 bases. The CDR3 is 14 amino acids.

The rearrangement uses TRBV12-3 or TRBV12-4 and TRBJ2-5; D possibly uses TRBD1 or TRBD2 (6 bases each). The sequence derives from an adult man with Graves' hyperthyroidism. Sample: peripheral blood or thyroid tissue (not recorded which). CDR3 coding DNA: TGTGCCAGCAGGGGAGAGGGGGGACAAGAGACCCAGTACTTC. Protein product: CASRGEGGQETQYF.